Listed here is a single T cell receptor (beta chain). Its specificity is unknown. The data are from a study of synovial regulatory T cells in juvenile arthritis. The study's findings and limits: Synovial Tregs shared more CDR3 sequences with iaTregs than other blood Tregs. Blood Treg cells that were inflammation-associated showed lower TCR diversity than other blood Treg cells.

Here immunoSEQ multiplex PCR was the method, and the copy in TCRdb shows in-frame clones only, minus some. This sample's table has 9,000 to 10,000 clones. Median disease duration was about seven years, range 0.2-19.1. The CDR3 is 15 residues long. No DNA appears here. The germline CDR1 and CDR2 sequences are ENHRY and SYGVKD. The TCR originated in a donor aged 2-29 years with juvenile idiopathic arthritis. The V and J genes are TRBV10-3 and TRBJ2-1. The specimen sequenced was Treg cells from blood. Subset in this sample: remaining (HLA-DR-negative) circulating blood Treg cells. The CDR3 reads CAISEPRTNNNEQFF.